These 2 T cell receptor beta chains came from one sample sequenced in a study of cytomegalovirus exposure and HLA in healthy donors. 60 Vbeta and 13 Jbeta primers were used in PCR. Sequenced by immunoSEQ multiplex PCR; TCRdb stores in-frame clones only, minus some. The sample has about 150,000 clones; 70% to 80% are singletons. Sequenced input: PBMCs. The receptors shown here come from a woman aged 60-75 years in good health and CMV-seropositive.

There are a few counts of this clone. The CDR3 region is CASSLGSGAYNEQFF. The CDR3 nucleotides read TGCGCCAGCAGCTTGGGTAGCGGGGCCTACAATGAGCAGTTCTTC. V and J are TRBV5-1 and TRBJ2-1, with 8 bases lining up with TRBD2. CDR1 is SGHRS, CDR2 YFSETQ, per germline. Unmatched junction bases numbered 1, after V lost 0 bases and J lost 2 bases. The length of the CDR3 is 15 residues.

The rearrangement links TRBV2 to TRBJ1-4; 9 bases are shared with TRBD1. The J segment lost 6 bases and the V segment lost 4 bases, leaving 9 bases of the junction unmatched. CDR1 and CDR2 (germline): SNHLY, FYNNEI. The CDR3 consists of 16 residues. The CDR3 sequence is CASSGGTGRGDEKLFF. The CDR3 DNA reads TGTGCCAGCAGTGGAGGGACAGGGAGGGGAGATGAAAAACTGTTTTTT.